This TCR beta chain was obtained from a study of cytomegalovirus exposure and HLA in healthy donors. Study overall: In a later analysis, it was reported that the roughly 130 validation repertoires had been produced on the same platform as the roughly 650 repertoires belonging to the first cohort.

V was clipped by 2 bases and J by 2 bases; unmatched bases: 2. The CDR3 has 17 residues. Germline CDR1 reads SEHNR; CDR2 reads FQNEAQ (reference sequence). Libraries were prepared by immunoSEQ multiplex PCR; TCRdb keeps only in-frame clonotypes and omits some of them. The sample contains more than 45,000 clones, 85% to 90% of which appear only once. This sequence joins TRBV7-9 and TRBJ2-1; TRBD2 matches 14 bases. Sequenced input: PBMCs. The source is a woman aged 18 to 35 in good health and CMV-seronegative. CDR3 loop: CASSLRGLAGAYNEQFF. CDR3 DNA: TGTGCCAGCAGCTTAAGGGGACTAGCGGGAGCCTACAATGAGCAGTTCTTC. Filled out from reference TRBV7-9 and TRBJ2-1, the complete variable domain reads DTGVSQNPRHKITKRGQNVTFRCDPISEHNRLYWYRQTLGQGPEFLTYFQNEAQLEKSRLLSDRFSAERPKGSFSTLEIQRTEQGDSAMYLCASSLRGLAGAYNEQFFGPGTRLTVL.